The T cell receptor beta chain under discussion was sequenced for a study of CD8 T cells in Susac syndrome. Reverse transcription of 0.5 to 1 ug RNA was carried out with random hexamers. TCRdb reprocessed the immunoSEQ multiplex PCR reads with MiXCR, giving one entry per CDR3 protein. The table lists 150,000 to 200,000 distinct CDR3 sequences, 90% to 95% of them singletons. With V trimmed by 5 bases and J by 11 bases, 7 bases remained unmatched. The CDR3 loop spans 13 amino acids. The germline gives CDR1 SQVTM, CDR2 ANQGSEA. The source material was CD4+ T cells from PBMCs. The TCR sequence derives from a human donor with Susac syndrome. V and J are TRBV29-1 and TRBJ2-5, with 14 bases lining up with TRBD2. This CDR3 reads CSVRPRLAGGQYF. In nucleotides, the CDR3 is TGCAGCGTTCGCCCTCGACTAGCGGGGGGGCAGTACTTC.